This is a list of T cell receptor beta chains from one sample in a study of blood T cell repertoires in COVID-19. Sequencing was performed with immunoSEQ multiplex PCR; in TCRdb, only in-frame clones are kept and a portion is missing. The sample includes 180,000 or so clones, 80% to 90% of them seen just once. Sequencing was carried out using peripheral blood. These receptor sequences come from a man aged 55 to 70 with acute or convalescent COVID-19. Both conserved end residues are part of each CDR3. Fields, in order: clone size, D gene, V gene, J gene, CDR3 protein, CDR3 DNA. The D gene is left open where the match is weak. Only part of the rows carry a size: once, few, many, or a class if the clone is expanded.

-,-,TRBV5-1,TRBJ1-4,CASSMTGSPEKLFF,TGCGCCAGCAGCATGACAGGCTCCCCTGAAAAACTGTTTTTT
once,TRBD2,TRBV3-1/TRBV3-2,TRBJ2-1,CASSQEDTGTSGYNEQFF,TGTGCCAGCAGCCAAGAGGACACCGGGACTAGCGGCTACAATGAGCAGTTCTTC
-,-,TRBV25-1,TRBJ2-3,CASSGTLGRYDTQYF,TGTGCCAGCAGTGGAACACTAGGCCGTTACGATACGCAGTATTTT
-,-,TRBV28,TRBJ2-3,CASRDGGITDTQYF,TGTGCCAGCAGAGACGGCGGGATCACAGATACGCAGTATTTT
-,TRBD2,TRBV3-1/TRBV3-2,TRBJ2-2,CASSRLASGELFF,TGTGCCAGCAGCCGACTAGCGAGCGGGGAGCTGTTTTTT
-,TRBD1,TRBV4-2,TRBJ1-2,CASSQGPGTDRGYTF,TGTGCCAGCAGCCAAGGCCCGGGGACAGACAGGGGCTACACCTTC
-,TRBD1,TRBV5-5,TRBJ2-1,CASSLPGTGRPSYNEQFF,TGTGCCAGCAGCTTGCCCGGGACAGGGAGACCGTCCTACAATGAGCAGTTCTTC
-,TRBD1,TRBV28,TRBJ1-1,CASRLMVGQGAEAFF,TGTGCCAGCAGGTTGATGGTAGGACAGGGGGCCGAAGCTTTCTTT
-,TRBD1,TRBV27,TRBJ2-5,CASSSTGGAGETQYF,TGTGCCAGCAGTTCTACAGGGGGCGCCGGAGAGACCCAGTACTTC
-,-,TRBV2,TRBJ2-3,CASRGAPRGGTDTQYF,TGTGCCAGCAGGGGGGCCCCAAGAGGGGGCACAGATACGCAGTATTTT
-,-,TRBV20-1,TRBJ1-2,CSADMAGWYTF,TGCAGTGCCGACATGGCAGGGTGGTACACCTTC
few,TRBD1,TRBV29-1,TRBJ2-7,CSVEDFGTGGAYEQYF,TGCAGCGTTGAAGATTTCGGGACAGGGGGGGCCTACGAGCAGTACTTC
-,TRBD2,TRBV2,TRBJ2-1,CASIRLAGVNEQFF,TGTGCCAGCATTCGACTAGCGGGAGTCAATGAGCAGTTCTTC
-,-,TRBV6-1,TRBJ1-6,CASSEPGDNSPLHF,TGTGCCAGCAGTGAACCAGGGGATAATTCACCCCTCCACTTT
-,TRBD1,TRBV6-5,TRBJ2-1,CASSYSQGQGSSEQFF,TGTGCCAGCAGTTACTCGCAGGGACAGGGATCAAGTGAGCAGTTCTTC
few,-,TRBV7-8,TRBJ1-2,CASSLGGRAAGGYTF,TGTGCCAGCAGCTTAGGCGGCAGGGCCGCAGGAGGCTACACCTTC
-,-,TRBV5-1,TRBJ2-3,CASSGQGGPDTQYF,TGCGCCAGCAGCGGTCAGGGTGGTCCAGATACGCAGTATTTT
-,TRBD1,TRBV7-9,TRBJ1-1,CASSLTGAAEAFF,TGTGCCAGCAGCTTAACAGGGGCCGCTGAAGCTTTCTTT
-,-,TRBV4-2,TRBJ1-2,CASSQDSFNRVGRNYGYTF,TGTGCCAGCAGCCAAGATTCATTTAACAGGGTGGGACGTAACTATGGCTACACCTTC
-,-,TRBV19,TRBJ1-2,CASSIGPDRGYTF,TGTGCCAGTAGTATTGGGCCCGACAGGGGCTACACCTTC
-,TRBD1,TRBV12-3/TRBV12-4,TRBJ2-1,CASRQGNGNEQFF,TGTGCCAGCCGACAGGGAAATGGCAATGAGCAGTTCTTC
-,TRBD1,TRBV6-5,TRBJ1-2,CATTPDRSTYGYTF,TGTGCCACCACTCCGGACAGGTCGACCTATGGCTACACCTTC
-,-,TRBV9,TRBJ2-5,CASSPRQREETQYF,TGTGCCAGCAGCCCACGCCAACGGGAAGAGACCCAGTACTTC
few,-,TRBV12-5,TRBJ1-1,CASGLGRGEAFF,TGTGCTAGTGGTTTGGGGAGGGGTGAAGCTTTCTTT
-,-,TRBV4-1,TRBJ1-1,CASSQDPASRQVANTEAFF,TGCGCCAGCAGCCAAGATCCCGCCTCACGGCAAGTAGCGAACACTGAAGCTTTCTTT
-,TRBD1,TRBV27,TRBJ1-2,CATADRDGYTF,TGTGCCACCGCGGACAGGGATGGCTACACCTTC
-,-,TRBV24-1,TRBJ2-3,CATSDGGSTDTQYF,TGTGCCACCAGTGATGGGGGGAGCACAGATACGCAGTATTTT
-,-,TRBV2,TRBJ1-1,CASNPPGTEAFF,TGTGCCAGCAACCCCCCCGGGACAGAAGCTTTCTTT